The T cell receptor beta chain described here comes from a study of cytomegalovirus exposure and HLA in healthy donors. Regarding this clone: Its antigen is unknown.

General study points: In a later analysis, TCR beta V- and J-gene trimming showed a link to a missense DCLRE1C variant. DRB1 showed the most TCR associations and HLA-C the fewest in a later analysis, as rates varied by HLA locus. In an earlier analysis, in under 700 donors, most V segments appeared productive either ~90% or ~30% of the time. HLA allele associations emerged for about 16,000 TCR beta sequences in a later analysis, at 0.05 false discovery rate.

With 60 Vbeta and 13 Jbeta primers, the PCR was carried out. Some clones are missing from TCRdb's copy, which holds only in-frame ones; the method was immunoSEQ multiplex PCR. This sample has over 150,000 clones, with around 77% found just once. From germline, CDR1 is SGHRS and CDR2 YFSETQ. CDR3 length equals 14 residues. The V gene lost 1 base and the J gene lost 0 bases, with 7 bases spanning the gap. The sequencing sample was made of PBMCs. This receptor was taken from a woman aged 18-29 years in good health and CMV-seronegative. This chain joins TRBV5-1 and TRBJ2-5; a possible D gene is TRBD1 (6 bases). CDR3 DNA: TGCGCCAGCAGCTTGACAGGGAACCAAGAGACCCAGTACTTC. This translates into CASSLTGNQETQYF.